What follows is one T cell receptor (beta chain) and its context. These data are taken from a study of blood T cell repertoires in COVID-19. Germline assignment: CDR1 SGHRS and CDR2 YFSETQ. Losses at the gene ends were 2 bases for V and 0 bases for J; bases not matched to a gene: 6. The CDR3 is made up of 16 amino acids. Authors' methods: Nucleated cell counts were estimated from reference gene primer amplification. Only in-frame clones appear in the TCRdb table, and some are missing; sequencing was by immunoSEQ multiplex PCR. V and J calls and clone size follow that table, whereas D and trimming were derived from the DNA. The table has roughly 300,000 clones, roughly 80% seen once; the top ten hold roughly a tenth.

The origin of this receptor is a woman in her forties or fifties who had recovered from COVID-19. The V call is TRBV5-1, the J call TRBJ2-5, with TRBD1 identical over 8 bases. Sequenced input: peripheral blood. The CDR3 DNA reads TGCGCCAGCAGCTTAACGGACAGGGAGTACCAAGAGACCCAGTACTTC. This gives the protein CASSLTDREYQETQYF.